Here is one T cell receptor beta chain with its context. The same CDR3 can be traced to other DNA sequences in this sample. Over chemoradiotherapy, repertoires were sampled more than once. This sample was included in a study of chemoradiotherapy in HPV16-positive cancers. Germline V gene lookup returns CDR1 SGHAT and CDR2 FQNNGV. Trimming cost V 1 base and J 4 bases, with 4 bases left between them. CDR3 size: 12 residues. Profiled with immunoSEQ multiplex PCR; TCRdb holds only in-frame clones, not every one. Of about 25,000 clones in the sample, approximately 92% were seen once. The rearrangement links TRBV11-2 to TRBJ2-5; D is unresolved. This clonotype was sampled from a human donor with HPV-associated anogenital cancer. Sample: blood, taken from a patient who underwent chemoradiotherapy. CDR3 amino acids: CASSLVGETQYF. The CDR3 bases are TGTGCCAGCAGCTTAGTAGGAGAGACCCAGTACTTC.